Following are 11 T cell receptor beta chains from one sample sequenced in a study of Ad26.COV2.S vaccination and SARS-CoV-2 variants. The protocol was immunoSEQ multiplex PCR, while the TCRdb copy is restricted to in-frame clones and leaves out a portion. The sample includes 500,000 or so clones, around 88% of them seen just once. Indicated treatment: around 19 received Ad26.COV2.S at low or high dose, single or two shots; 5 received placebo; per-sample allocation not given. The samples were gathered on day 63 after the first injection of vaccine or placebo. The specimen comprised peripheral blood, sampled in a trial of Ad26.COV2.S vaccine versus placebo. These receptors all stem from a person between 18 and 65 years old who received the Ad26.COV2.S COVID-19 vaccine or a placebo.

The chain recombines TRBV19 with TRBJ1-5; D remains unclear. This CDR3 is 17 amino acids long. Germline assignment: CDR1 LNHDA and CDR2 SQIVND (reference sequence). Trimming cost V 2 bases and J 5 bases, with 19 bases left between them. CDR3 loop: CASSIQPAPSGYQPQHF. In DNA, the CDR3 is TGTGCCAGTAGTATACAGCCGGCGCCCTCGGGGTATCAGCCCCAGCATTTT.

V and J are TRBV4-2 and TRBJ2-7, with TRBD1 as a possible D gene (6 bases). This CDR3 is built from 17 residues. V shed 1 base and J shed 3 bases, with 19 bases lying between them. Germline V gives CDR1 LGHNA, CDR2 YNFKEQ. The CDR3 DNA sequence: TGTGCCAGCAGCCAAGCCGGGTGGGGGCTAGGGGACTACGAGCAGTACTTC. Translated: CASSQAGWGLGDYEQYF.

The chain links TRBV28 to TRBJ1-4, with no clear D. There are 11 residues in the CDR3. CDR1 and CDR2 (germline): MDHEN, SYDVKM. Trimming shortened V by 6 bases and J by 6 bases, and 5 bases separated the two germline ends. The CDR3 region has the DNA TGTGCCAGCAGGGCATATGAAAAACTGTTTTTT. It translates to CASRAYEKLFF.

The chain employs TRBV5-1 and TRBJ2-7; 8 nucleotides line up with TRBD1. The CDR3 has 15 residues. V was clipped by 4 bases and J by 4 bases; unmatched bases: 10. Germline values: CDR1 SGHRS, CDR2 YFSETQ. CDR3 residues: CASSAGTGNLYEQYF. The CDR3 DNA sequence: TGCGCCAGCAGCGCCGGGACAGGTAACTTATACGAGCAGTACTTC.

CDR3 residues: CASSVGGPGTEAFF. In nucleotides, the CDR3 is TGTGCCAGCAGCGTGGGGGGCCCAGGCACTGAAGCTTTCTTT. J is TRBJ1-1 and V is TRBV9; possibly TRBD1 for D (6 bases). Germline assignment: CDR1 SGDLS and CDR2 YYNGEE. Trimming stripped 2 bases from V and 4 bases from J, with 12 bases between. This CDR3 region has 14 residues.

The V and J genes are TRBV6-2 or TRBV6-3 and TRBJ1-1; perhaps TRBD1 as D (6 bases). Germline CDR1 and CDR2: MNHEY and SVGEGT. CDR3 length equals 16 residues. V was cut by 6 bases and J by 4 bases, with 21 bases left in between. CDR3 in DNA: TGTGCCAGCAGCCTAAATTCTCCAGGGGTAGGCACTGAAGCTTTCTTT. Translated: CASSLNSPGVGTEAFF.

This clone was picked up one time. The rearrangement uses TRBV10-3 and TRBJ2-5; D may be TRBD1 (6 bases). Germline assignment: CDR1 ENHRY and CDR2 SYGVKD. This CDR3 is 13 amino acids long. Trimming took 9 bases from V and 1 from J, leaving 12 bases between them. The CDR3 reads CAIRTEIQETQYF. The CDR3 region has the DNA TGTGCCATTAGGACAGAAATCCAAGAGACCCAGTACTTC.

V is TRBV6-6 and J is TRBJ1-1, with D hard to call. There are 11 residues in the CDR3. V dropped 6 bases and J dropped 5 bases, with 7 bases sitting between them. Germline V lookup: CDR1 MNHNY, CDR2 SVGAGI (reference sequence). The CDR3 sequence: CASRRGTEAFF. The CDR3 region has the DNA TGTGCCAGCAGAAGAGGGACTGAAGCTTTCTTT.

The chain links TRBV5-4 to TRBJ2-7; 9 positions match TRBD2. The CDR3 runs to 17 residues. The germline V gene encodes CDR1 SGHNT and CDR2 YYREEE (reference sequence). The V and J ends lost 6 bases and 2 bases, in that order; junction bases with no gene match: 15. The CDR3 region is CASNRGGASGITYEQYF. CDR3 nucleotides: TGTGCCAGCAATCGAGGCGGGGCTAGCGGGATAACCTACGAGCAGTACTTC.

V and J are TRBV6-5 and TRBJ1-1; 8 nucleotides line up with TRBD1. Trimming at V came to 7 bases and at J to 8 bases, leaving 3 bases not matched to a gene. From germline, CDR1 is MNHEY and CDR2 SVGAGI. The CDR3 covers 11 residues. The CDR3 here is CASKTGGEAFF. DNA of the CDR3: TGTGCCAGCAAAACAGGGGGGGAAGCTTTCTTT.

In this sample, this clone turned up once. CDR3 loop: CASSQVGAGLGEQYF. The CDR3 DNA sequence: TGTGCCAGCAGCCAAGTCGGGGCCGGTCTGGGCGAGCAGTACTTC. The chain recombines TRBV3-1 (or the pseudogene TRBV3-2) with TRBJ2-7; tentatively, D is TRBD1 or TRBD2 (5 bases each). There are 15 residues in the CDR3. Deletions cut 1 base from V and 6 bases from J, with 16 bases between. Germline V gene lookup returns CDR1 LGHDT and CDR2 YNNKEL (reference sequence).